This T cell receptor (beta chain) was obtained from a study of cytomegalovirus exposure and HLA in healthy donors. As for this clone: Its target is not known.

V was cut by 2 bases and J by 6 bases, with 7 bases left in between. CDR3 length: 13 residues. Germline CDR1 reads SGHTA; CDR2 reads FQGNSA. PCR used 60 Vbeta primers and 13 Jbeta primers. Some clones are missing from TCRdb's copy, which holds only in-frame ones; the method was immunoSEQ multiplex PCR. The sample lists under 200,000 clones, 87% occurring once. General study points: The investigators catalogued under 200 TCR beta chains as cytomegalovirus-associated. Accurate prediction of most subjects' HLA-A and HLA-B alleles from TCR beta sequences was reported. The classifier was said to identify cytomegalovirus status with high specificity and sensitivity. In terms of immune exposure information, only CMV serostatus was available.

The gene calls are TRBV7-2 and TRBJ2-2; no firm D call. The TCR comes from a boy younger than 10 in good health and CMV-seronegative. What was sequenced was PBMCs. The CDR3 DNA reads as TGTGCCAGCAGCTTAATCTCTCCCGGGGAGCTGTTTTTT. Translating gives CASSLISPGELFF. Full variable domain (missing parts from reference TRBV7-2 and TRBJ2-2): GAGVSQSPSNKVTEKGKDVELRCDPISGHTALYWYRQSLGQGLEFLIYFQGNSAPDKSGLPSDRFSAERTGGSVSTLTIQRTQQEDSAVYLCASSLISPGELFFGEGSRLTVL.